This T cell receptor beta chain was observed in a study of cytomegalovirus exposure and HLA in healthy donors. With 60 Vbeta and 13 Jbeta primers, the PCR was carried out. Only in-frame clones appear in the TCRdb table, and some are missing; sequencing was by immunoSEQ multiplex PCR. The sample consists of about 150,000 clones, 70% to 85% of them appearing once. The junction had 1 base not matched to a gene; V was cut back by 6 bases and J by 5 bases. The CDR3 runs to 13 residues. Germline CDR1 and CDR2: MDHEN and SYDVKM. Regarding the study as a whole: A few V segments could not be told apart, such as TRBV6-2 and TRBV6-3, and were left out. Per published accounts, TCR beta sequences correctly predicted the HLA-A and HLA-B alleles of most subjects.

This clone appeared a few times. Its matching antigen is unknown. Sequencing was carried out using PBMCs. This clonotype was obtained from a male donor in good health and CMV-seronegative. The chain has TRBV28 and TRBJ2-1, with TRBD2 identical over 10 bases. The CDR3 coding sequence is TGTGCCAGCAGGCTAGCGGGAGACAATGAGCAGTTCTTC. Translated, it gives CASRLAGDNEQFF.